This T cell receptor (beta chain) emerged from a study of T cell responses to AZD1222 COVID-19 vaccine. Profiling relied on immunoSEQ multiplex PCR, and the TCRdb table lists in-frame clones only, not all of them. The sample records some 92,000 clones, approximately 87% being singletons. With regard to this clone: Its antigen is not identified.

The study, taken as a whole, reports: Reportedly, nearly half the spike-specific TCRs target unmutated variant regions. Following two doses of AZD1222, Spike-specific TCR breadth and depth rose. The span of vaccine-associated CD4 TCRs extended across spike, with dominance at 160-218 and 743-854. A mostly white British donor set with more females was recruited, and clonal diversity was possibly underestimated.

V lost 6 bases to trimming and J lost 2 bases, with 11 bases between them. CDR1 is LNHDA and CDR2 is SQIVND in the germline V gene (reference sequence). The CDR3 runs 13 residues. The J gene is TRBJ2-7, the V gene TRBV19; TRBD1 is a possible D gene (5 bases). This receptor was obtained from an adult in good health. The material sequenced was peripheral blood, taken on day 0 of AZD1222 vaccination. CDR3 DNA: TGTGCCAGTAGGGCAGGGCAAACCTACGAGCAGTACTTC. Translating it yields CASRAGQTYEQYF.